The T cell receptor (beta chain) under discussion was sequenced for a study of T cell responses to AZD1222 COVID-19 vaccine. Data came from immunoSEQ multiplex PCR; TCRdb stores just in-frame clones and leaves some out. The sample has about 150,000 clones; just over 90% are singletons. The CDR3 has 15 amino acids. Germline V gene sequence: CDR1 SEHNR, CDR2 FQNEAQ (reference sequence). The ends were cut back, 5 bases at V and 0 bases at J, with 12 bases in the middle. The V gene is TRBV7-9, the J gene TRBJ2-3; D assignment may be TRBD1 or TRBD2 (5 bases each). The source is an adult in good health. Sequencing used peripheral blood, obtained on day 0 of AZD1222 vaccination. CDR3 loop: CASSGAGTSTDTQYF. The CDR3 nucleotides read TGTGCCAGCAGCGGCGCCGGGACCAGCACAGATACGCAGTATTTT.